Listed below are T cell receptor beta chains from one sample, sequenced in a study of identical twins. Via MiXCR, TCRdb re-called the 5' RACE reads, giving one row per CDR3 protein. Of hundreds of thousands of distinct CDR3 sequences listed, 15% to 20% are singletons. The data were also submitted as part of a second study, on T cells expressing NK-cell markers.

The sequenced material came from PBMCs. The receptors stem from a woman aged 18-35 years in good health. Both conserved end residues are part of each CDR3. The order of the fields is clone size, J gene, V gene, D gene, CDR3 protein, CDR3 DNA. D genes are given only for firm matches. Only part of the rows carry a size: once, few, many, or a class if the clone is expanded.

clone_size: many; j_call: TRBJ2-3; v_call: TRBV5-1; d_call: TRBD2; cdr3_aa: CASSFWTSGDPSTDTQYF; cdr3_nt: TGCGCCAGCAGCTTCTGGACTAGCGGGGACCCTAGCACAGATACGCAGTATTTT
clone_size: many; j_call: TRBJ1-4; v_call: TRBV7-2; d_call: NA; cdr3_aa: CASSLGRGEKLFF; cdr3_nt: TGTGCCAGCAGCCTAGGGAGGGGAGAAAAACTGTTTTTT
clone_size: few; j_call: TRBJ2-1; v_call: TRBV5-1; d_call: TRBD2; cdr3_aa: CASSLASGRAGEQFF; cdr3_nt: TGCGCCAGCAGCTTGGCTAGCGGGAGGGCCGGTGAGCAGTTCTTC
clone_size: NA; j_call: TRBJ2-2; v_call: TRBV7-2; d_call: NA; cdr3_aa: CASSLAGGRRITGELFF; cdr3_nt: TGTGCCAGCAGCTTAGCCGGGGGGCGACGGATCACCGGGGAGCTGTTTTTT
clone_size: few; j_call: TRBJ2-3; v_call: TRBV15; d_call: TRBD2; cdr3_aa: CATSGLAGTDTQYF; cdr3_nt: TGTGCCACCTCCGGACTAGCGGGCACAGATACGCAGTATTTT
clone_size: few; j_call: TRBJ2-5; v_call: TRBV4-2; d_call: NA; cdr3_aa: CASSQEGAGPGETQYF; cdr3_nt: TGTGCCAGCAGCCAAGAAGGGGCGGGGCCCGGTGAGACCCAGTACTTC
clone_size: many; j_call: TRBJ2-1; v_call: TRBV20-1; d_call: NA; cdr3_aa: CSASSSAQQEQFF; cdr3_nt: TGCAGTGCTAGTTCTAGCGCACAACAGGAGCAGTTCTTC
clone_size: NA; j_call: TRBJ2-2; v_call: TRBV5-4; d_call: NA; cdr3_aa: CASSREEAGTGELFF; cdr3_nt: TGTGCCAGCAGTCGAGAGGAGGCGGGGACCGGGGAGCTGTTTTTT
clone_size: many; j_call: TRBJ2-3; v_call: TRBV7-2; d_call: TRBD2; cdr3_aa: CASSRLAGGSTDTQYF; cdr3_nt: TGTGCCAGCAGCCGACTAGCGGGAGGGAGCACAGATACGCAGTATTTT
clone_size: NA; j_call: TRBJ2-1; v_call: TRBV12-3/TRBV12-4; d_call: NA; cdr3_aa: CASSLGGVGGEQFF; cdr3_nt: TGTGCCAGCAGTTTAGGCGGGGTTGGAGGGGAGCAGTTCTTC
clone_size: few; j_call: TRBJ2-5; v_call: TRBV6-2/TRBV6-3; d_call: NA; cdr3_aa: CAGLQFSGTQYF; cdr3_nt: TGTGCCGGGTTACAATTCTCGGGGACCCAGTACTTC
clone_size: few; j_call: TRBJ2-5; v_call: TRBV20-1; d_call: NA; cdr3_aa: CSARDPSWALKTQYF; cdr3_nt: TGCAGTGCTAGAGACCCCAGTTGGGCGTTGAAGACCCAGTACTTC
clone_size: few; j_call: TRBJ2-5; v_call: TRBV5-1; d_call: TRBD1; cdr3_aa: CASARGGMKETQYF; cdr3_nt: TGCGCCAGCGCGAGAGGGGGCATGAAAGAGACCCAGTACTTC
clone_size: few; j_call: TRBJ2-1; v_call: TRBV5-1; d_call: TRBD2; cdr3_aa: CASSGVSGGPFF; cdr3_nt: TGCGCCAGCAGCGGGGTTTCGGGAGGGCCGTTCTTC
clone_size: NA; j_call: TRBJ2-3; v_call: TRBV20-1; d_call: TRBD2; cdr3_aa: CSAPGLAGGRADTQYF; cdr3_nt: TGCAGTGCTCCGGGACTAGCGGGCGGGCGGGCAGATACGCAGTATTTT
clone_size: NA; j_call: TRBJ1-5; v_call: TRBV6-1; d_call: NA; cdr3_aa: CASSEEQLRNQPQHF; cdr3_nt: TGTGCCAGCAGTGAAGAGCAGCTTCGCAATCAGCCCCAGCATTTT
clone_size: NA; j_call: TRBJ2-1; v_call: TRBV6-1; d_call: TRBD1; cdr3_aa: CASSERWGQGVSYNEQFF; cdr3_nt: TGTGCCAGCAGTGAACGATGGGGACAGGGGGTCTCCTACAATGAGCAGTTCTTC
clone_size: few; j_call: TRBJ2-5; v_call: TRBV20-1; d_call: NA; cdr3_aa: CSARDEIFEETQYF; cdr3_nt: TGCAGTGCTAGAGATGAGATATTCGAAGAGACCCAGTACTTC
clone_size: few; j_call: TRBJ2-3; v_call: TRBV9; d_call: NA; cdr3_aa: CASSVDPGSVTDTQYF; cdr3_nt: TGTGCCAGCAGCGTAGATCCGGGGTCGGTCACAGATACGCAGTATTTT
clone_size: NA; j_call: TRBJ2-3; v_call: TRBV20-1; d_call: TRBD2; cdr3_aa: CSARLAGTSPDTQYF; cdr3_nt: TGCAGTGCTAGACTAGCGGGGACGTCCCCAGATACGCAGTATTTT
clone_size: NA; j_call: TRBJ2-1; v_call: TRBV7-2; d_call: NA; cdr3_aa: CASSLNPTYNEQFF; cdr3_nt: TGTGCCAGCAGCTTAAATCCTACCTACAATGAGCAGTTCTTC
clone_size: NA; j_call: TRBJ2-7; v_call: TRBV7-2; d_call: TRBD1; cdr3_aa: CASSPRTGLDYEQYF; cdr3_nt: TGTGCCAGCAGCCCACGGACAGGCCTGGACTACGAGCAGTACTTC
clone_size: NA; j_call: TRBJ1-1; v_call: TRBV5-1; d_call: NA; cdr3_aa: CASSFGIMNTEAFF; cdr3_nt: TGCGCCAGCAGCTTTGGGATCATGAACACTGAAGCTTTCTTT
clone_size: NA; j_call: TRBJ1-4; v_call: TRBV10-3; d_call: NA; cdr3_aa: CAISESRQSNEKLFF; cdr3_nt: TGTGCCATCAGTGAGTCAAGGCAGAGTAATGAAAAACTGTTTTTT
clone_size: NA; j_call: TRBJ2-7; v_call: TRBV20-1; d_call: TRBD2; cdr3_aa: CSAATSGGSYEQYF; cdr3_nt: TGCAGTGCTGCCACTAGCGGAGGGTCCTACGAGCAGTACTTC
clone_size: few; j_call: TRBJ2-3; v_call: TRBV10-3; d_call: TRBD1; cdr3_aa: CAIRNDPGTGKGDTQYF; cdr3_nt: TGTGCCATCAGGAACGACCCCGGGACAGGGAAAGGGGATACGCAGTATTTT
clone_size: NA; j_call: TRBJ2-6; v_call: TRBV5-1; d_call: NA; cdr3_aa: CASTDFSGANVLTF; cdr3_nt: TGCGCCAGCACGGATTTCTCTGGGGCCAACGTCCTGACTTTC
clone_size: few; j_call: TRBJ2-4; v_call: TRBV29-1; d_call: NA; cdr3_aa: CSLVVGNIQYF; cdr3_nt: TGCAGCCTCGTTGTAGGAAACATTCAGTACTTC
clone_size: NA; j_call: TRBJ2-6; v_call: TRBV20-1; d_call: NA; cdr3_aa: CSARDILREAGANVLTF; cdr3_nt: TGCAGTGCTAGAGATATTCTCAGGGAGGCTGGGGCCAACGTCCTGACTTTC
clone_size: NA; j_call: TRBJ1-2; v_call: TRBV5-1; d_call: NA; cdr3_aa: CASSLLGNYGYTF; cdr3_nt: TGCGCCAGCAGCTTGTTGGGGAACTATGGCTACACCTTC
clone_size: many; j_call: TRBJ1-1; v_call: TRBV29-1; d_call: NA; cdr3_aa: CGAWDGDTEAFF; cdr3_nt: TGCGGAGCGTGGGACGGGGACACTGAAGCTTTCTTT
clone_size: NA; j_call: TRBJ2-1; v_call: TRBV29-1; d_call: NA; cdr3_aa: CSCVFYNEQFF; cdr3_nt: TGCAGCTGCGTGTTCTACAATGAGCAGTTCTTC
clone_size: few; j_call: TRBJ1-1; v_call: TRBV6-2/TRBV6-3; d_call: NA; cdr3_aa: CASSYTLRDTEAFF; cdr3_nt: TGTGCCAGCAGTTACACCCTGAGAGACACTGAAGCTTTCTTT